The clone carrying this T cell receptor (beta chain) was counted ten times or more. Antigen unknown. TCRdb re-called the RT-PCR reads through MiXCR, storing one row per CDR3 protein. This table holds 550,000 to 800,000 distinct CDR3 sequences, 15% to 19% found once. The data belong to a study of response to subunit inactivated influenza vaccine. Study results and limitations: The authors offered the suggestion that each seasonal influenza vaccination recruits few new T cells.

This CDR3 comprises 14 residues. Germline loops: CDR1 DFQATT, CDR2 SNEGSKA (reference sequence). Trimming left V 1 base short and J 2 bases short, with 11 bases between. The source of this sequence is a man between 45 and 60 years old who received an inactivated influenza vaccine. Sequencing was performed on PBMCs from blood, taken 11 to 12 days after vaccination. The rearrangement uses TRBV20-1 and TRBJ2-5; D perhaps matches TRBD1 (5 bases). The CDR3 region has the DNA TGCAGTGCTAGAGTTAGGGGCCTGCAAGAGACCCAGTACTTC. Translating gives CSARVRGLQETQYF.